The 30 T cell receptor beta chains below all came from one sample that was sequenced in a study of graft-versus-host responses after intestinal transplantation. Libraries were prepared by immunoSEQ multiplex PCR; TCRdb keeps only in-frame clonotypes and omits some of them. The sample comprises approximately 75,000 clones, approximately 96% of which are singletons, and around 0.57% rests with the top ten. These receptors lack a known antigen. Source: unstimulated CD8+ T cells sorted from spleen or lymph node cells, taken before intestinal transplant. These receptors were obtained from a human donor who received an intestinal transplant.

CDR3 nucleotide sequence: TGTGCCAGCAGTTTATTCGTAACTAGCGGGGAGGACCTCAATGAGCAGTTCTTC. Its protein product is CASSLFVTSGEDLNEQFF. The chain joins TRBV27 to TRBJ2-1, with 10 bases fitting TRBD2. Germline assignment: CDR1 MNHEY and CDR2 SMNVEV (reference sequence). V shed 1 base, J shed 6 bases, and the junction held 12 bases outside the gene matches. The CDR3 length is 18 residues.

The chain employs TRBV28 and TRBJ1-1, with 9 nucleotides matching TRBD1. Trimming took 2 bases from V and 11 from J; bases not matched to a gene: 9. In germline, CDR1 is MDHEN, CDR2 SYDVKM. The CDR3 length is 14 residues. This CDR3 reads CASSLNFRQGGAFF. CDR3 sequence (DNA): TGTGCCAGCAGTTTAAACTTTCGACAGGGGGGGGCTTTCTTT.

The genes are TRBV21-1 and TRBJ2-7; TRBD2 was called by the table and not checked on the DNA. TRBV21-1 is a recognized pseudogene. The CDR3 loop spans 17 amino acids. As DNA, the CDR3 is TGTGCCAGCAGCAAAACTCCCGGACTAGCGGGTTCCTACGAGCAGTACTTC. Its protein is CASSKTPGLAGSYEQYF.

The CDR3 DNA reads TGCAGTGTGCGGGCCGCCGGGGAGCTGTTTTTT. It specifies CSVRAAGELFF. This chain joins TRBV20-1 and TRBJ2-2; possibly TRBD2 for D (5 bases). The germline V and J ends were trimmed by 7 bases and 6 bases, with 9 bases remaining between them. Germline CDR1 reads DFQATT; CDR2 reads SNEGSKA (reference sequence). The CDR3 sequence is 11 residues long.

The chain is built from TRBV18 and TRBJ2-7, with 9 nucleotides matching TRBD2. V was clipped by 4 bases and J by 2 bases; unmatched bases: 6. Germline assignment: CDR1 KGHSH and CDR2 LQKENI. This CDR3 comprises 15 residues. The CDR3 DNA reads as TGTGCCAGCTCACATAGACTAGCGGTAGCCTACGAGCAGTACTTC. This translates into CASSHRLAVAYEQYF.

The chain uses TRBV15 and TRBJ2-2, with TRBD2 matching over 8 bases. In germline, CDR1 is LNHNV, CDR2 YYDKDF (reference sequence). The CDR3 has 15 residues. V lost 9 bases to trimming and J lost 3 bases; unmatched junction nucleotides: 9. CDR3 residues: CATAGGTSDTGELFF. For the CDR3, the DNA is TGTGCCACGGCTGGCGGGACTAGTGACACCGGGGAGCTGTTTTTT.

The J gene is TRBJ1-1, the V gene TRBV10-2; D not resolved. This CDR3 is 13 amino acids long. The germline gives CDR1 WSHSY, CDR2 SAAADI. Trimming left V 0 bases short and J 1 base short, with 3 bases between. The CDR3 here is CASSESENTEAFF. The CDR3 DNA is TGCGCCAGCAGTGAGTCAGAGAACACTGAAGCTTTCTTT.

This chain connects TRBV7-9 to TRBJ2-1; 10 bases agree with TRBD2. CDR1 SEHNR and CDR2 FQNEAQ come from the germline V gene (reference sequence). With 3 bases clipped from V and 8 bases from J, the junction kept 13 bases outside the gene matches. The CDR3 covers 17 residues. The CDR3 sequence: CASSFPPTAGGVYEQFF. The CDR3 DNA reads TGTGCCAGCAGCTTCCCCCCCACAGCGGGAGGGGTCTATGAGCAGTTCTTC. Full variable domain (missing parts from reference TRBV7-9 and TRBJ2-1): DTGVSQNPRHKITKRGQNVTFRCDPISEHNRLYWYRQTLGQGPEFLTYFQNEAQLEKSRLLSDRFSAERPKGSFSTLEIQRTEQGDSAMYLCASSFPPTAGGVYEQFFGPGTRLTVL.

The rearrangement joins TRBV5-6 to TRBJ1-2, with D possibly matching TRBD1 (5 bases). This CDR3 spans 14 amino acids. In germline, CDR1 is SGHDT, CDR2 YYEEEE. Trimming took 3 bases from V and 4 from J, leaving 13 bases between them. CDR3 in amino acids: CASSYLGTAYGYTF. CDR3 sequence (DNA): TGTGCCAGCAGCTACCTCGGGACGGCCTATGGCTACACCTTC. The variable domain in full, with the rest retrieved from reference TRBV5-6 and TRBJ1-2, is DAGVTQSPTHLIKTRGQQVTLRCSPKSGHDTVSWYQQALGQGPQFIFQYYEEEERQRGNFPDRFSGHQFPNYSSELNVNALLLGDSALYLCASSYLGTAYGYTFGSGTRLTVV.

The chain combines TRBV27 with TRBJ2-7; D possibly corresponds to TRBD2 (6 bases). This CDR3 is built from 14 residues. Germline loops: CDR1 MNHEY, CDR2 SMNVEV (reference sequence). V lost 5 bases and J lost 3, with 14 bases in between. The CDR3 sequence: CASSQDLADYEQYF. The DNA for the CDR3 is TGTGCCAGCAGTCAAGATTTAGCGGACTACGAGCAGTACTTC.

The chain uses TRBV13 and TRBJ2-7, with 8 nucleotides matching TRBD1. Looked up from germline, CDR1 is PRHDT and CDR2 is FYEKMQ (reference sequence). The CDR3 spans 15 residues. V lost 5 bases, J lost 2 bases, and 8 bases stayed unmatched. CDR3 bases: TGTGCCAGCAGCCCCGCCGGGACAGGAACCTACGAGCAGTACTTC. It specifies CASSPAGTGTYEQYF.

V is TRBV30 and J is TRBJ2-1; D ambiguous. Germline lookup yields CDR1 GTSNPN and CDR2 SVGIG (reference sequence). V lost 5 bases to trimming and J lost 5 bases, with 4 bases between them. The CDR3 has 10 residues. DNA for the CDR3: TGTGCCTGGGGCAACAATGAGCAGTTCTTC. Protein: CAWGNNEQFF.

The gene calls are TRBV7-9 and TRBJ2-7, with 10 bases that match TRBD1. The V and J ends lost 5 bases and 0 bases, in that order; junction bases with no gene match: 4. The CDR3 sequence is 15 residues long. Germline V gene sequence: CDR1 SEHNR, CDR2 FQNEAQ (reference sequence). CDR3 bases: TGTGCCAGCAGCGGGACAGGGGCGAGCTCCTACGAGCAGTACTTC. It translates to CASSGTGASSYEQYF.

This sequence joins TRBV7-9 and TRBJ1-2; D remains unclear. V lost 4 bases and J 1 base, leaving 16 bases between the germline ends. Per the germline V gene, CDR1 is SEHNR and CDR2 is FQNEAQ (reference sequence). The CDR3 totals 16 residues. The CDR3 loop is CASSSRWTPYNYGYTF. The CDR3 region has the DNA TGTGCCAGCAGCTCAAGATGGACGCCGTATAACTATGGCTACACCTTC. Together with reference TRBV7-9 and TRBJ1-2, the CDR3 gives the full variable domain: DTGVSQNPRHKITKRGQNVTFRCDPISEHNRLYWYRQTLGQGPEFLTYFQNEAQLEKSRLLSDRFSAERPKGSFSTLEIQRTEQGDSAMYLCASSSRWTPYNYGYTFGSGTRLTVV.

The rearrangement joins TRBV18 to TRBJ1-2; D ambiguous. This CDR3 is built from 13 residues. Germline V gene sequence: CDR1 KGHSH, CDR2 LQKENI. V was clipped by 3 bases and J by 8 bases, with 13 bases between them. CDR3 residues: CASSPEGLGGYTF. As DNA, the CDR3 is TGTGCCAGCTCACCCGAGGGTCTGGGCGGCTACACCTTC.

The chain is built from TRBV15 and TRBJ2-7; TRBD1 or TRBD2 may be the D gene (6 bases each). Germline V gene lookup returns CDR1 LNHNV and CDR2 YYDKDF (reference sequence). V lost 0 bases, J lost 2 bases, and 17 bases lay in between. The CDR3 spans 17 residues. CDR3 region: CATSRDLVEGGPYEQYF. CDR3 coding DNA: TGTGCCACCAGCAGAGATCTGGTGGAGGGGGGACCCTACGAGCAGTACTTC.

The chain couples TRBV4-2 to TRBJ2-7; a weak D match, TRBD2 (5 bases). Per the germline V gene, CDR1 is LGHNA and CDR2 is YNFKEQ. The V end was cut by 4 bases, the J end by 5 bases, with 15 bases between. CDR3 length: 14 residues. The CDR3, as DNA: TGTGCCAGCAGCCCCGGGGATTCGAGGCACGAGCAGTACTTC. Translating gives CASSPGDSRHEQYF.

The V call is TRBV28, the J call TRBJ2-3; D perhaps matches TRBD2 (6 bases). The CDR3 is made up of 14 amino acids. Trimming left V 10 bases short and J 4 bases short, with 18 bases between. Germline values: CDR1 MDHEN, CDR2 SYDVKM. CDR3 DNA: TGTGCCACCGACGGCGGGGCAGTTTCAGATACGCAGTATTTT. Amino acid sequence: CATDGGAVSDTQYF.

The chain is built from TRBV19 and TRBJ1-1; 7 bases are a match to TRBD1. This CDR3 is built from 14 residues. V lost 8 bases, J lost 4 bases, and 10 bases stayed unmatched. Germline-derived CDR1 and CDR2 are LNHDA and SQIVND (reference sequence). CDR3 in amino acids: CASWGETGFTEAFF. CDR3 nucleotides: TGTGCCAGTTGGGGCGAGACAGGGTTCACTGAAGCTTTCTTT.

The rearrangement uses TRBV6-1 and TRBJ1-2; maybe TRBD1 (6 bases). The germline gives CDR1 MNHNS, CDR2 SASEGT. Between the trimmed V and J ends, which lost 1 base and 1 base, there was a span of 16 bases. The CDR3 has 17 residues. The CDR3 sequence: CASSEEQGGWLNYGYTF. The CDR3 DNA reads as TGTGCCAGCAGTGAAGAACAGGGAGGGTGGCTTAACTATGGCTACACCTTC.

The gene calls are TRBV10-2 and TRBJ2-3; 10 bases map to TRBD1. Trimming removed 8 bases from V and 3 bases from J; junction bases left unmatched: 5. Germline V gene lookup returns CDR1 WSHSY and CDR2 SAAADI. The CDR3 runs to 14 residues. CDR3 amino acids: CASSRQGATDTQYF. The CDR3 nucleotides read TGCGCCAGCTCAAGACAGGGGGCTACAGATACGCAGTATTTT.

V is TRBV9 and J is TRBJ2-1; D gene uncertain. Between the trimmed V and J ends, which lost 4 bases and 9 bases, there was a span of 11 bases. In germline, CDR1 is SGDLS, CDR2 YYNGEE. The CDR3 runs 12 residues. The CDR3 bases are TGTGCCAGCAGCAAGTCCGAGGTTGAGCAGTTCTTC. Translated: CASSKSEVEQFF. The whole variable domain, filled in from reference TRBV9 and TRBJ2-1, reads DSGVTQTPKHLITATGQRVTLRCSPRSGDLSVYWYQQSLDQGLQFLIQYYNGEERAKGNILERFSAQQFPDLHSELNLSSLELGDSALYFCASSKSEVEQFFGPGTRLTVL.

The chain joins TRBV10-1 to TRBJ2-1; D is possibly TRBD1 (7 bases). The CDR3 is 14 residues long. V was cut by 2 bases and J by 7 bases, with 12 bases left in between. From germline, CDR1 is WNHNN and CDR2 SYGVQD (reference sequence). The CDR3 is CASSEGSGGNEQFF. The CDR3 region has the DNA TGCGCCAGCAGTGAGGGATCAGGGGGGAATGAGCAGTTCTTC.

This chain links TRBV5-6 with TRBJ2-7; D might be TRBD2 (6 bases). V lost 3 bases and J lost 2, with 12 bases in between. The CDR3 totals 14 residues. CDR1 and CDR2 from the germline V gene are SGHDT and YYEEEE. In DNA, the CDR3 is TGTGCCAGCAGCTCGGAGCGGGCCCCCTACGAGCAGTACTTC. Protein sequence: CASSSERAPYEQYF.

The chain recombines TRBV7-9 with TRBJ2-5; TRBD1 might be the D (5 bases). The CDR3 is 14 amino acids. Germline loops: CDR1 SEHNR, CDR2 FQNEAQ (reference sequence). Trimming left V 2 bases short and J 4 bases short, with 11 bases between. Here the CDR3 reads CASSLKAGLETQYF. CDR3 sequence (DNA): TGTGCCAGCAGCTTAAAGGCAGGGTTAGAGACCCAGTACTTC.

This clone was observed a single time. The genes are TRBV30 and TRBJ1-2; 8 nucleotides line up with TRBD1. The germline gives CDR1 GTSNPN, CDR2 SVGIG (reference sequence). The CDR3 loop spans 13 amino acids. V dropped 4 bases and J dropped 2; count of bases not matched to a gene: 3. In DNA form, the CDR3 reads TGTGCCTGGACGCGGACAGGGAACTATGGCTACACCTTC. Translating it yields CAWTRTGNYGYTF.

This rearrangement joins TRBV27 to TRBJ1-5; D unclear. Per germline, CDR1 MNHEY and CDR2 SMNVEV (reference sequence). V lost 5 bases to trimming and J lost 4 bases, with 9 bases between them. This CDR3 comprises 13 residues. CDR3 sequence reads: CASSSYVNQPQHF. DNA of the CDR3: TGTGCCAGCAGTAGTTATGTTAATCAGCCCCAGCATTTT.

The chain has TRBV2 and TRBJ2-1, with TRBD2 matching 14 bases. The CDR3 loop spans 15 amino acids. The germline CDR1 and CDR2 sequences are SNHLY and FYNNEI. The V and J ends lost 3 bases and 10 bases, in that order; junction bases with no gene match: 5. The CDR3 nucleotides are TGTGCCAGCAGTGACGGGACTAGCGGGAGTGACGAGCAGTTCTTC. It encodes CASSDGTSGSDEQFF. The variable domain in full, completed from reference TRBV2 and TRBJ2-1, reads EPEVTQTPSHQVTQMGQEVILRCVPISNHLYFYWYRQILGQKVEFLVSFYNNEISEKSEIFDDQFSVERPDGSNFTLKIRSTKLEDSAMYFCASSDGTSGSDEQFFGPGTRLTVL.

The chain's CDR3 is CASSALGGLAEDYEQYF. The DNA of the CDR3 is TGTGCCAGCAGTGCTCTGGGGGGACTAGCGGAGGACTACGAGCAGTACTTC. The chain combines TRBV28 with TRBJ2-7; TRBD2 aligns across 11 bases. The V and J ends lost 5 bases and 3 bases, in that order; junction bases with no gene match: 12. Germline V gives CDR1 MDHEN, CDR2 SYDVKM. The length of the CDR3 is 17 residues.

This clone occurred a few times. The J gene is TRBJ2-3, the V gene TRBV12-5; D is perhaps TRBD2 (7 bases). CDR3 length: 17 residues. CDR1 and CDR2 (germline): LGHNT, FRNRAP. The V and J ends lost 7 bases and 2 bases respectively, with 22 bases between them. The CDR3 bases are TGTGCTAGTGTTCACGGGCTGGGGGGGCGCGACACAGATACGCAGTATTTT. It encodes CASVHGLGGRDTDTQYF. The full variable domain, rest sourced from reference TRBV12-5 and TRBJ2-3, is DARVTQTPRHKVTEMGQEVTMRCQPILGHNTVFWYRQTMMQGLELLAYFRNRAPLDDSGMPKDRFSAEMPDATLATLKIQPSEPRDSAVYFCASVHGLGGRDTDTQYFGPGTRLTVL.